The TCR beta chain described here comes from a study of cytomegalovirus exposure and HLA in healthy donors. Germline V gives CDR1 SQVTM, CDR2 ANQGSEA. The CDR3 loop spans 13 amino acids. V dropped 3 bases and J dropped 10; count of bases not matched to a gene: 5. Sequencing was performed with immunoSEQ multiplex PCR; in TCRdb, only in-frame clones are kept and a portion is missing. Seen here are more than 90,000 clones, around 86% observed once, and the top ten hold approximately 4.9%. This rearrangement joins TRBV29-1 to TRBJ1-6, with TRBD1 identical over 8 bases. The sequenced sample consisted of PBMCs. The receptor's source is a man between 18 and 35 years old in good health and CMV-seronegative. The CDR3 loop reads CSVDGQGGSPLHF. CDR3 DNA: TGCAGCGTTGACGGACAGGGCGGGTCACCCCTCCACTTT.